This TCR beta chain was retrieved from a study of T cell responses to AZD1222 COVID-19 vaccine. V was cut by 5 bases and J by 0 bases, with 14 bases left in between. The CDR3 sequence is 16 residues long. Germline CDR1 and CDR2: SGHVS and FNYEAQ. Method: immunoSEQ multiplex PCR; TCRdb's copy keeps in-frame clones and lacks some. The table has roughly 97,000 clones, about 88% seen once. On this clone itself: Its antigen is currently unknown.

Overall study results and limits: Donors, mostly white British, included more females; clonal diversity was possibly underestimated.

The receptor's source is an adult in good health. V gene TRBV7-6 combines with J gene TRBJ1-3; possible D gene TRBD1, 6 bases. This specimen consisted of peripheral blood, obtained on day 0 of AZD1222 vaccination. The CDR3, as DNA: TGTGCCAGCAGCCCAGCGGGGACAAGCTCTGGAAACACCATATATTTT. Translated, it gives CASSPAGTSSGNTIYF.